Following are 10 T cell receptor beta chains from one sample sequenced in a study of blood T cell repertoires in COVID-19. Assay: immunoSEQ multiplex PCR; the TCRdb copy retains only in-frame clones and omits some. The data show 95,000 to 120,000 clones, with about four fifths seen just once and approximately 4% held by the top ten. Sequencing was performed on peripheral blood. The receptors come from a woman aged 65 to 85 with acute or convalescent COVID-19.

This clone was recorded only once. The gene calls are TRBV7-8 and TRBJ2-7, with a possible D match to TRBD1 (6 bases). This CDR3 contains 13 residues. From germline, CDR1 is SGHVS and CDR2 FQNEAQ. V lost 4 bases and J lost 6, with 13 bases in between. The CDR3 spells CASSSRDKGEQYF. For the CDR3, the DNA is TGTGCCAGCAGCTCCCGGGACAAGGGCGAGCAGTACTTC. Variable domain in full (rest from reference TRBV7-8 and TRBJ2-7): GAGVSQSPRYKVAKRGQDVALRCDPISGHVSLFWYQQALGQGPEFLTYFQNEAQLDKSGLPSDRFFAERPEGSVSTLKIQRTQQEDSAVYLCASSSRDKGEQYFGPGTRLTVT.

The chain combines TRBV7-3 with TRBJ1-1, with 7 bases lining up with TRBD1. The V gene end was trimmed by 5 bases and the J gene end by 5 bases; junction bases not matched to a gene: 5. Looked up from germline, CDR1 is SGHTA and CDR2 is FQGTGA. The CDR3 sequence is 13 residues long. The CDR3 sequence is CASSRDSRTEAFF. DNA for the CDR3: TGTGCCAGCAGCCGGGACAGTAGGACTGAAGCTTTCTTT.

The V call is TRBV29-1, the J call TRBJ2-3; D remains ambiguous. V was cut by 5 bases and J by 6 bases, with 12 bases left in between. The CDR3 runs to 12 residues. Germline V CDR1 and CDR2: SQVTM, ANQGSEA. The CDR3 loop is CSVSWSTDTQYF. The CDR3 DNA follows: TGCAGCGTTTCGTGGTCTACCGATACGCAGTATTTT.

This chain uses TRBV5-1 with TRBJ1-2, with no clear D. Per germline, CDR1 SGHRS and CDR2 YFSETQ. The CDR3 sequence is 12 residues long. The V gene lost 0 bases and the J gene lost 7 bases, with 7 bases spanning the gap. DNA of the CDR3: TGCGCCAGCAGCTTGGACACGGGTGGCTACACCTTC. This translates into CASSLDTGGYTF.

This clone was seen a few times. CDR3 region: CASSPTGISYGYTF. The DNA for the CDR3 is TGTGCCAGCAGTCCTACAGGGATCAGCTATGGCTACACCTTC. The V gene is TRBV2, the J gene TRBJ1-2, with a possible D match to TRBD1 (6 bases). V was clipped by 5 bases and J by 4 bases, with 14 bases between them. The CDR3 spans 14 residues. The germline gives CDR1 SNHLY, CDR2 FYNNEI.

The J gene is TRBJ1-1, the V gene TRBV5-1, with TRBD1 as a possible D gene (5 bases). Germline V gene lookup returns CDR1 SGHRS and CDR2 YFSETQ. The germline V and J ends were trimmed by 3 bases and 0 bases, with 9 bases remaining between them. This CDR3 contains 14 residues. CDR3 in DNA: TGCGCCAGCAGCTGGGGGGTTTTGAACACTGAAGCTTTCTTT. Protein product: CASSWGVLNTEAFF.

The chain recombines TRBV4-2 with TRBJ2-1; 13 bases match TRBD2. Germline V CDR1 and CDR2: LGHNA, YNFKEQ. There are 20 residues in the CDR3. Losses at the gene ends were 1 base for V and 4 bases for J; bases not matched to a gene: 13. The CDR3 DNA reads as TGTGCCAGCAGCCAAGCCGAGACCCCCCGGACTAGCGGGAGTTACAATGAGCAGTTCTTC. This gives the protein CASSQAETPRTSGSYNEQFF.

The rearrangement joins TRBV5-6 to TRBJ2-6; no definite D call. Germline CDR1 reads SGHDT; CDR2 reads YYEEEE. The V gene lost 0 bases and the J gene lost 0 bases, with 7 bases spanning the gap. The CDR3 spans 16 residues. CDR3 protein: CASSLGRISGANVLTF. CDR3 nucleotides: TGTGCCAGCAGCTTGGGCAGGATCTCTGGGGCCAACGTCCTGACTTTC. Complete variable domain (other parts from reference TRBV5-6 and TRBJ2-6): DAGVTQSPTHLIKTRGQQVTLRCSPKSGHDTVSWYQQALGQGPQFIFQYYEEEERQRGNFPDRFSGHQFPNYSSELNVNALLLGDSALYLCASSLGRISGANVLTFGAGSRLTVL.

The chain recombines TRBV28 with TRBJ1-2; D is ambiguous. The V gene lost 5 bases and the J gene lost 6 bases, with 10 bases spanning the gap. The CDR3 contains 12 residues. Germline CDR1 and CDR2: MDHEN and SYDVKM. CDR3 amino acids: CASSPALNGYTF. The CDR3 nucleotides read TGTGCCAGCAGTCCAGCGTTGAATGGCTACACCTTC.

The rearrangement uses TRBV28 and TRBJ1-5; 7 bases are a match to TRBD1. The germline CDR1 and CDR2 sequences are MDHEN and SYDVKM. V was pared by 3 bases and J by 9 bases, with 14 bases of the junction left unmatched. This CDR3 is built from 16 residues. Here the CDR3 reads CASSLDRRQPSGPQHF. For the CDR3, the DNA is TGTGCCAGCAGTTTGGACAGGCGCCAACCAAGTGGGCCCCAGCATTTT.